This T cell receptor beta chain came from a study of technical replicates of blood from a handful of donors. Trimming stripped 0 bases from V and 5 bases from J, with 14 bases between. The CDR3 consists of 15 residues. Per the germline V gene, CDR1 is MGHRA and CDR2 is YSYEKL. Profiled with immunoSEQ multiplex PCR; TCRdb holds only in-frame clones, not every one. The sample lists roughly 64,000 clones; roughly 90% were seen once. The chain uses TRBV4-1 and TRBJ2-7, with D possibly matching TRBD1 (6 bases). Specimen: PBMCs. This sequence originates from a human donor in good health. Some clones in this sample may be carry-over from other donors' samples. Written as DNA, the CDR3 is TGCGCCAGCAGCCAAGATCGGGCAGGGGATAACGAGCAGTACTTC. Translated: CASSQDRAGDNEQYF.